This T cell receptor (beta chain) was documented in a study of patients and donors after allogeneic stem cell transplantation. MiXCR, run by TCRdb on the RT-PCR reads, gives a single entry per CDR3 protein. The top ten clones hold over 6% of a sample with 410,000 or so distinct CDR3 sequences, 16% of them seen once. The table lists this clonotype with a few counts. This CDR3 comprises 13 residues. Looked up from germline, CDR1 is SGHRS and CDR2 is YFSETQ. With V trimmed by 5 bases and J by 4 bases, 5 bases remained unmatched. Sample: blood, either unsorted or a sorted T cell fraction (not recorded which). The clonotype originates from a human donor who was either an allogeneic HSCT recipient or a stem cell or donor lymphocyte infusion donor (not recorded which). It is not recorded whose cells these are; they may come from a transplant donor. The chain recombines TRBV5-1 with TRBJ1-2; 7 nucleotides match TRBD1. CDR3 region: CASSPTGAYGYTF. For the CDR3, the DNA is TGCGCCAGCAGTCCAACAGGGGCCTATGGCTACACCTTC.